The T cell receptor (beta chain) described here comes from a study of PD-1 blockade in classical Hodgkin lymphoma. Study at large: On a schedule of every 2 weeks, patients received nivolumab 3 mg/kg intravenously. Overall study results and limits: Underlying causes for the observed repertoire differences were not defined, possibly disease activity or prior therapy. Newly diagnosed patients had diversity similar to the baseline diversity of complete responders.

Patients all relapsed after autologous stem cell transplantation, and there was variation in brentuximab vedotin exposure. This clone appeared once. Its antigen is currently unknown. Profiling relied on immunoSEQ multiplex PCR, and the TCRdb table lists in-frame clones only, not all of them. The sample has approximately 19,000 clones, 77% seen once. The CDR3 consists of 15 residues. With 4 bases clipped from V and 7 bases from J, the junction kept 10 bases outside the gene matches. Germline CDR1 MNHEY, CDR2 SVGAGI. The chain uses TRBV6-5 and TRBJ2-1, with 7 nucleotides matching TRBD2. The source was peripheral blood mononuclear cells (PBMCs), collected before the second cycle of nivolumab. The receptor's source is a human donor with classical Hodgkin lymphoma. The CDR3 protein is CASSSYRGSRNEQFF. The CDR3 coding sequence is TGTGCCAGCAGTTCCTACCGCGGGAGCAGGAATGAGCAGTTCTTC.